Sequencing of this T cell receptor beta chain was carried out in a study of shared clonotypes between healthy human individuals. To note about this clone: Antigen: not known.

CD45RO-negative cells were positively selected for CCR7, leaving out terminally differentiated effector memory CD45RA+ cells. The CDR3 contains 13 residues. Germline V gives CDR1 SGDLS, CDR2 YYNGEE. Deletions cut 4 bases from V and 6 bases from J, with 10 bases between. Study-level points and caveats: Researchers found naive subsets generally carried larger estimated richness than memory subsets. Approximately 5% of naive CD4 clonotypes were shared across a few donors.

For each subset, genomic DNA was distributed in equal portions over several immunoSEQ plates. Clones were sequenced by immunoSEQ multiplex PCR, and TCRdb holds only the in-frame ones, with some missing. The sample lists roughly 2 million clones; about 95% were seen once. The TCR originated in a man younger than 35 in good health. The sample was naive CD8+ T cells sorted from blood. The chain recombines TRBV9 with TRBJ2-2; no definite D call. The CDR3 region is CASSLRHSGELFF. The DNA of the CDR3 is TGTGCCAGCAGCTTACGACACTCCGGGGAGCTGTTTTTT.